This TCR beta chain was sequenced in a study of T-cell memory formation after mild COVID-19 (dated by TCRdb to the early 2020s). In terms of the full investigation: TCR sequence clusters from the two donors were found to be largely donor specific. In two donors, T-cell clones that expanded and contracted after mild COVID-19 were tracked by sequencing TCRalpha and TCRbeta repertoires over time. The cohort comprised two young, previously healthy adult volunteers, one female and one male. Here is what the overall study found, with its caveats: Contracting CD4+ clones appeared mostly in the CM and EM memory subsets, whereas CD8+ clones were enriched in EMRA. SARS-CoV-2 specificity was not confirmed for the second-wave clones peaking on day 37. Clones contracting from day 15 to 85 had balanced CD4/CD8 phenotypes, while a second wave expanding from day 15 to 37 was biased towards CD4+. Only two mild cases were covered in the study, and larger cohorts including severe cases with pre-infection samples were considered necessary. Some responding clones were detected in pre-infection memory, suggesting pre-existing cross-reactive memory T cells joined the SARS-CoV-2 response.

As for this clonotype: Its antigen is currently not known. The sample holds no much larger clone one base away, and base qualities are not on file.

Ficoll-Paque density gradient centrifugation was the method used to isolate PBMCs. The CDR3 runs 13 amino acids, cysteine and phenylalanine included. Just CDR3 DNA is preserved here, 39 bases in frame from base 1. V gives up 5 bases and J gives up 9 bases, and the segment between their germline ends measures 14 bases. The listed sequencing device is Illumina NovaSeq 6000. TCRalpha and TCRbeta cDNA libraries were built by 5'RACE with constant-segment primers, adding sample barcodes and unique molecular identifiers. Trizol reagent was used to extract RNA from every sample. The libraries were amplified in two PCR steps, and the second step added a second sample barcode and Illumina TruSeq adapters. Sequencing of the libraries was done on an Illumina NovaSeq, producing 2 x 150 bp paired-end reads. In the paper's pipeline: With migec v1.2.7, reads were demultiplexed and then collapsed into UMI-guided consensus sequences. Using mixcr v2.1.11, the UMI consensuses were aligned to TRA and TRB V and J templates and assembled into clonotypes. A clonotype was counted as expanded or contracted only if both edgeR and NoisET called the change significant, with noise models trained on biological replicates. For edgeR calls, a false discovery rate-adjusted p below 0.01 and a log2 fold-change threshold of 1 were applied. As an exploratory analysis of dynamics, max-normalized trajectories of the 1000 most abundant clonotypes were examined by PCA with hierarchical clustering. The CD4 or CD8 phenotype of responding clones was assigned using the separately sequenced CD4+ and CD8+ repertoires. TCRdb reanalyzed the raw reads on its own, using fastp at Q25 for trimming and MiXCR for clone calling, and kept in-frame beta chains. Rows are combined by CDR3 protein, so each entry shows the most common genes and DNA. These V and J calls derive from TCRdb rather than the authors' analysis. The sample table holds roughly 350,000 distinct CDR3 sequences, of which around a fifth were seen once. The top ten constitute about 12% of the sample.

The sequenced sample was PBMCs or a T cell subset sorted from them (not recorded which). The chain uses TRBV12-3 or TRBV12-4 and TRBJ1-3; the D gene identity is not certain. This receptor was taken from an adult woman who had mild COVID-19 (a few samples of this study predate the infection). The sample titles of this study are shuffled in the database, so cell type and time point are left out; the donor was told from shared clones. This receptor has the CDR3 CASSTWATGTIYF. The DNA sequence follows: TGTGCCAGCAGTACATGGGCTACGGGCACCATATATTTT.